The 16 T cell receptor beta chains reported below all come from one sample, sequenced in a study of graft-versus-host responses after intestinal transplantation. The assay was immunoSEQ multiplex PCR, and TCRdb's table has in-frame clones only and misses some. The top ten hold 0.18% of the sample, which has about 100,000 clones, around 91% seen once. No antigens are known for them. The material sequenced was unstimulated CD4+ T cells sorted from spleen or lymph node cells, taken before transplant. The receptors derive from a human donor who was the organ donor for an intestinal transplant.

The chain employs TRBV4-3 and TRBJ2-3, with a possible D match to TRBD1 (8 bases). Trimming stripped 0 bases from V and 2 bases from J, with 21 bases between. This CDR3 is built from 19 residues. Germline V gives CDR1 LGHNA, CDR2 YSLEER. In nucleotides, the CDR3 is TGCGCCAGCAGCCAAGATTTATGGGGGGGGACAGGATTCACAGATACGCAGTATTTT. Protein product: CASSQDLWGGTGFTDTQYF.

This clone occurred once. The CDR3 protein is CASSSWTGAGYGYTF. As DNA, the CDR3 is TGTGCCAGCAGTTCGTGGACAGGGGCCGGGTATGGCTACACCTTC. This rearrangement joins TRBV6-5 to TRBJ1-2; 9 nucleotides match TRBD1. Unmatched junction bases numbered 8, after V lost 4 bases and J lost 5 bases. This CDR3 is 15 amino acids long. Germline-derived CDR1 and CDR2 are MNHEY and SVGAGI.

The chain recombines TRBV15 with TRBJ2-5; tentatively, D is TRBD1 (6 bases). CDR1 and CDR2 from the germline V gene are LNHNV and YYDKDF (reference sequence). Trimming removed 2 bases from V and 3 bases from J, with 7 bases in between. This CDR3 has 13 residues. The CDR3 DNA follows: TGTGCCACCAGCAGACGACAGGAAGAGACCCAGTACTTC. It encodes CATSRRQEETQYF. The full variable domain, rest sourced from reference TRBV15 and TRBJ2-5, is DAMVIQNPRYQVTQFGKPVTLSCSQTLNHNVMYWYQQKSSQAPKLLFHYYDKDFNNEADTPDNFQSRRPNTSFCFLDIRSPGLGDTAMYLCATSRRQEETQYFGPGTRLLVL.

V is TRBV7-2 and J is TRBJ2-7, with a weak D call TRBD1 (7 bases). V was trimmed by 4 bases and J by 2 bases, leaving 18 bases between them. The CDR3 runs 16 residues. The germline V gene has CDR1 SGHTA and CDR2 FQGNSA. This CDR3 is CASSSYPRGATYEQYF. CDR3 in DNA: TGTGCCAGCAGCTCATATCCCAGGGGGGCTACCTACGAGCAGTACTTC. The variable domain in full, completed from reference TRBV7-2 and TRBJ2-7, reads GAGVSQSPSNKVTEKGKDVELRCDPISGHTALYWYRQSLGQGLEFLIYFQGNSAPDKSGLPSDRFSAERTGGSVSTLTIQRTQQEDSAVYLCASSSYPRGATYEQYFGPGTRLTVT.

This rearrangement joins TRBV4-1 to TRBJ2-2; maybe TRBD1 (6 bases). Germline assignment: CDR1 MGHRA and CDR2 YSYEKL. Trimming removed 7 bases from V and 3 bases from J, with 15 bases in between. The CDR3 length is 15 residues. The CDR3 DNA follows: TGCGCCAGCACTAAAGGGGGATGGGACACCGGGGAGCTGTTTTTT. Its protein is CASTKGGWDTGELFF.

This clone was found once. The rearrangement links TRBV7-9 to TRBJ2-3; 7 nucleotides match TRBD1. Per the germline V gene, CDR1 is SEHNR and CDR2 is FQNEAQ (reference sequence). CDR3 size: 15 residues. With V trimmed by 3 bases and J by 4 bases, 7 bases remained unmatched. CDR3 protein: CASSFSRDSADTQYF. In DNA, the CDR3 is TGTGCCAGCAGCTTCTCCAGGGACAGCGCAGATACGCAGTATTTT.

V usage is TRBV19 and J usage is TRBJ1-2, with 7 bases aligning to TRBD1. V was clipped by 4 bases and J by 0 bases; unmatched bases: 8. The CDR3 sequence is 16 residues long. Per germline, CDR1 LNHDA and CDR2 SQIVND (reference sequence). In nucleotides, the CDR3 is TGTGCCAGTAGTACCCCGAGGACAGGAGCTAACTATGGCTACACCTTC. Amino acids: CASSTPRTGANYGYTF.

The V and J genes are TRBV5-1 and TRBJ2-2; D is uncertain. There are 13 residues in the CDR3. The V and J ends lost 4 bases and 4 bases respectively, with 8 bases between them. From germline, CDR1 is SGHRS and CDR2 YFSETQ. CDR3 sequence: CASSKVSTGELFF. In nucleotides, the CDR3 is TGCGCCAGCAGCAAAGTTAGCACCGGGGAGCTGTTTTTT. Full variable domain (outside the CDR3, taken from reference TRBV5-1 and TRBJ2-2): KAGVTQTPRYLIKTRGQQVTLSCSPISGHRSVSWYQQTPGQGLQFLFEYFSETQRNKGNFPGRFSGRQFSNSRSEMNVSTLELGDSALYLCASSKVSTGELFFGEGSRLTVL.

The chain has TRBV7-2 and TRBJ2-1; TRBD2 matches 9 bases. The CDR3 runs 17 residues. V gave up 2 bases and J gave up 4 bases; unmatched junction bases: 9. Germline V lookup: CDR1 SGHTA, CDR2 FQGNSA. The CDR3 DNA follows: TGTGCCAGCAGCTTAAGGCAGGGTAGCGGGGGATACAATGAGCAGTTCTTC. Amino acid sequence: CASSLRQGSGGYNEQFF.

The rearrangement links TRBV30 to TRBJ1-4; the D is unclear. Between the trimmed V and J ends, which lost 5 bases and 7 bases, there was a span of 17 bases. This CDR3 contains 14 residues. The V gene's germline CDR1 is GTSNPN and CDR2 SVGIG (reference sequence). The CDR3 DNA sequence: TGTGCCTGGCGGCCGGCCTATAGCGGTGAAAAACTGTTTTTT. It translates to CAWRPAYSGEKLFF. Complete variable domain (other parts from reference TRBV30 and TRBJ1-4): SQTIHQWPATLVQPVGSPLSLECTVEGTSNPNLYWYRQAAGRGLQLLFYSVGIGQISSEVPQNLSASRPQDRQFILSSKKLLLSDSGFYLCAWRPAYSGEKLFFGSGTQLSVL.

The rearrangement uses TRBV4-1 and TRBJ1-5; D gene unclear. The germline V gene has CDR1 MGHRA and CDR2 YSYEKL. The length of the CDR3 is 13 residues. Trimming pared 1 base from V and 5 bases from J, leaving 6 bases between. The CDR3 DNA reads as TGCGCCAGCAGCCAAGGACGGGATCAGCCCCAGCATTTT. Its translation: CASSQGRDQPQHF.

As regards this clone: An end of the junction differs from the germline gene, which may be a read error. The rearrangement uses TRBV4-1 and TRBJ2-7; no reliable D call. CDR3 length: 16 residues. Per the germline V gene, CDR1 is MGHRA and CDR2 is YSYEKL. CDR3 coding DNA: TGTGCCAGCAGCCAAGATGAGCTCCCTGGCTCCTACGAGCAGTACTTC. It yields the protein CASSQDELPGSYEQYF.

This clone was seen a single time. V usage is TRBV19 and J usage is TRBJ2-4, with TRBD2 identical over 16 bases. CDR1 LNHDA and CDR2 SQIVND come from the germline V gene (reference sequence). This CDR3 spans 21 amino acids. V lost 5 bases and J lost 1; bases outside the gene matches: 14. CDR3 protein: CASSRGLAGGRDRLAKNIQYF. CDR3 DNA sequence: TGTGCCAGTAGTCGGGGACTAGCGGGGGGGCGGGACCGTTTGGCCAAAAACATTCAGTACTTC.

This clone was recorded once. The gene calls are TRBV9 and TRBJ2-5; D ambiguous. The CDR3 spans 13 residues. The V and J ends lost 1 base and 4 bases respectively, with 8 bases between them. CDR1 and CDR2 from the germline V gene are SGDLS and YYNGEE. The chain's CDR3 is CASSVSLAETQYF. The CDR3 region has the DNA TGTGCCAGCAGCGTATCTTTGGCAGAGACCCAGTACTTC.

This clone showed up just once. This rearrangement joins TRBV4-1 to TRBJ1-1, with 9 bases fitting TRBD1. Unmatched junction bases numbered 3, after V lost 0 bases and J lost 4 bases. The CDR3 runs 15 residues. CDR1 is MGHRA and CDR2 is YSYEKL in the germline V gene. CDR3 DNA sequence: TGCGCCAGCAGCCAAGATGACAGGGGGGGCACTGAAGCTTTCTTT. Protein: CASSQDDRGGTEAFF.

This chain joins TRBV9 and TRBJ1-3; maybe TRBD1 (6 bases). This CDR3 spans 15 amino acids. Germline V gives CDR1 SGDLS, CDR2 YYNGEE. V was pared by 4 bases and J by 0 bases, with 11 bases between. CDR3 coding DNA: TGTGCCAGCAGCTACGACAGGTCCTCTGGAAACACCATATATTTT. Protein product: CASSYDRSSGNTIYF.